This T cell receptor (beta chain) was observed in a study of blood T cell repertoires in COVID-19. The table came from immunoSEQ multiplex PCR; TCRdb's copy has only in-frame clones and leaves some out. The table lists around 290,000 clones, approximately 86% of them singletons. The ends lost 2 bases at V and 6 bases at J; junction bases unmatched: 9. The CDR3 contains 16 residues. Germline CDR1 reads MDHEN; CDR2 reads SYDVKM. Sequencing was done on a sample of peripheral blood. The chain employs TRBV28 and TRBJ2-5, with 10 bases aligning to TRBD1. The receptor's source is a woman in her 70s with COVID-19, enrolled during active disease. CDR3 nucleotide sequence: TGTGCCAGCAGTTTAGACCGGACAGGGGGAGAGAAGACCCAGTACTTC. The encoded protein is CASSLDRTGGEKTQYF.